This TCR beta chain emerged from a study of CD8+ T cells in alopecia areata. Overall study: Those treated were given oral tofacitinib at 5 to 10 mg twice daily.

Peripheral blood and lesional scalp punch biopsies were taken from alopecia areata patients. Sorting of PBMCs yielded the CD4+ and CD8+ T cells. Sequencing used cDNA as its template, made by extracting RNA and reverse transcribing it. Sequencing used immunoSEQ multiplex PCR; TCRdb keeps in-frame clones, though not all of them. The sample carries some 170,000 clones, approximately 56% recorded once. The CDR3 extends over 13 amino acids. The V gene's germline CDR1 is SGDLS and CDR2 YYNGEE. The J segment lost 6 bases and the V segment lost 6 bases, leaving 2 bases of the junction unmatched. Source: CD4+ T cells sorted from blood, taken at week 0. The chain combines TRBV9 with TRBJ1-4; TRBD1 matches 10 bases. The sequence was collected from a human donor with alopecia areata. CDR3 in amino acids: CASTGTGDEKLFF. In nucleotides, the CDR3 is TGTGCCAGCACCGGGACAGGGGATGAAAAACTGTTTTTT.